One and the same sample provided the 19 T cell receptor beta chains below, sequenced in a study of cytomegalovirus exposure and HLA in healthy donors. 60 Vbeta and 13 Jbeta primers were used in PCR. Profiled with immunoSEQ multiplex PCR; TCRdb holds only in-frame clones, not every one. The sample yields roughly 180,000 clones, 76% seen once. Sequences were obtained from PBMCs. The receptors were gathered from a female donor in good health and CMV-seronegative.

This clone was counted once. This chain connects TRBV5-4 to TRBJ1-1; D may be TRBD1 (5 bases). V shed 3 bases and J shed 7 bases, with 19 bases lying between them. Germline V gene lookup returns CDR1 SGHNT and CDR2 YYREEE (reference sequence). There are 15 residues in the CDR3. CDR3 nucleotides: TGTGCCAGCAGCTGGGGGGGAGTTCGGACCCATGAAGCTTTCTTT. It encodes CASSWGGVRTHEAFF.

A remark on this clone: Germline and junction disagree at one end, which may indicate a read error. The gene calls are TRBV7-7 and TRBJ2-5; the match to TRBD1 covers 7 bases. CDR1 SSHAT and CDR2 FNYEAQ come from the germline V gene (reference sequence). This CDR3 has 13 residues. The CDR3 here is CASSATGLETQYF. Written as DNA, the CDR3 is TGTGCTAGCAGCGCGACAGGGTTGGAGACCCAGTACTTC.

Here the CDR3 DNA reads TGTGCCAGCAGCCTATCCCTACAGGCATTCAATCAGCCCCAGCATTTT. This translates into CASSLSLQAFNQPQHF. This chain connects TRBV14 to TRBJ1-5; tentatively, D is TRBD1 (5 bases). The germline CDR1 and CDR2 sequences are SGHDN and FVKESK. Trimming took 4 bases from V and 3 from J, leaving 16 bases between them. CDR3 length: 16 amino acids.

J is TRBJ2-5 and V is TRBV4-3; 7 nucleotides agree with TRBD1. The germline CDR1 and CDR2 sequences are LGHNA and YSLEER. Trimming removed 4 bases from V and 5 bases from J; junction bases left unmatched: 10. The CDR3 spans 15 residues. CDR3 bases: TGCGCCAGCAGCCTCCGATGGGAACAGGGGGAGACCCAGTACTTC. This codes for CASSLRWEQGETQYF.

This clone has more than one count but fewer than ten. The V and J genes are TRBV2 and TRBJ1-2; D call uncertain. Germline V CDR1 and CDR2: SNHLY, FYNNEI. V lost 7 bases and J 2 bases, leaving 14 bases between the germline ends. The CDR3 has 14 amino acids. As DNA, the CDR3 is TGTGCCAGCATTGGTAGGTCGGGAAACTATGGCTACACCTTC. Its protein is CASIGRSGNYGYTF.

Here the CDR3 DNA reads TGTGCCAGCCTTGCGGGTGTTAACACCGGGGAGCTGTTTTTT. Protein: CASLAGVNTGELFF. The chain has TRBV6-5 and TRBJ2-2, with D possibly matching TRBD2 (5 bases). Trimming pared 8 bases from V and 2 bases from J, leaving 12 bases between. CDR1 is MNHEY and CDR2 is SVGAGI in the germline V gene. This CDR3 is built from 14 residues.

J is TRBJ2-5 and V is TRBV7-2, with 10 bases aligning to TRBD2. The CDR3 extends over 16 amino acids. V lost 5 bases and J lost 0; bases outside the gene matches: 6. Germline CDR1 and CDR2: SGHTA and FQGNSA. The CDR3 coding sequence is TGTGCCAGCAGCCCAACTAGCGGGGCTAACCAAGAGACCCAGTACTTC. Its translation: CASSPTSGANQETQYF. The whole variable domain, filled in from reference TRBV7-2 and TRBJ2-5, reads GAGVSQSPSNKVTEKGKDVELRCDPISGHTALYWYRQSLGQGLEFLIYFQGNSAPDKSGLPSDRFSAERTGGSVSTLTIQRTQQEDSAVYLCASSPTSGANQETQYFGPGTRLLVL.

The rearrangement uses TRBV6-5 and TRBJ1-5, with 7 bases identical to TRBD1. Trimming at V came to 9 bases and at J to 7 bases, leaving 9 bases not matched to a gene. The CDR3 spans 13 residues. Germline CDR1 reads MNHEY; CDR2 reads SVGAGI. CDR3 DNA: TGTGCCAGTGCACAGGGGTTCATCCAGCCCCAGCATTTT. Amino acids: CASAQGFIQPQHF.

The chain employs TRBV5-4 and TRBJ1-2; 10 nucleotides align to TRBD1. The CDR3 loop spans 15 amino acids. The J segment lost 4 bases and the V segment lost 4 bases, leaving 7 bases of the junction unmatched. Per germline, CDR1 SGHNT and CDR2 YYREEE (reference sequence). The CDR3 DNA reads TGTGCCAGCAGCCTTCAGGGACAGGGGTTCTATGGCTACACCTTC. This codes for CASSLQGQGFYGYTF.

V usage is TRBV15 and J usage is TRBJ2-1; the D gene is possibly TRBD2 (6 bases). V lost 1 base and J lost 0, with 13 bases in between. The CDR3 runs to 17 residues. Germline V gene data show CDR1 as LNHNV and CDR2 as YYDKDF (reference sequence). The CDR3 coding sequence is TGTGCCACCAGCAGAGTAGGCGGGGCCGACTCCTACAATGAGCAGTTCTTC. It is translated as CATSRVGGADSYNEQFF.

V is TRBV9 and J is TRBJ2-2, with 9 nucleotides matching TRBD2. From germline, CDR1 is SGDLS and CDR2 YYNGEE. CDR3 size: 15 residues. The V and J ends lost 0 bases and 3 bases, in that order; junction bases with no gene match: 0. This CDR3 is CASSVGLADTGELFF. The CDR3 nucleotides read TGTGCCAGCAGCGTAGGACTAGCGGACACCGGGGAGCTGTTTTTT.

This chain links TRBV11-3 with TRBJ2-1; 9 nucleotides match TRBD1. Losses at the gene ends were 4 bases for V and 6 bases for J; bases not matched to a gene: 10. Germline V gene data show CDR1 as SGHNT and CDR2 as YENEEA. The CDR3 runs to 16 residues. The CDR3 DNA reads TGTGCCAGCAGCTACGGGGGGACAGGGATGGGCAATGAGCAGTTCTTC. Protein sequence: CASSYGGTGMGNEQFF.

This clone showed up just a few times. The chain recombines TRBV27 with TRBJ2-4; 10 positions agree with TRBD2. The J segment lost 0 bases and the V segment lost 5 bases, leaving 4 bases of the junction unmatched. CDR3 length equals 16 residues. CDR1 and CDR2 (germline): MNHEY, SMNVEV (reference sequence). CDR3: CASSGSGRLAKNIQYF. The CDR3 DNA reads as TGTGCCAGCAGTGGTAGCGGGAGGCTAGCCAAAAACATTCAGTACTTC.

V and J are TRBV7-6 and TRBJ2-5; 8 bases align to TRBD1. Unmatched junction bases numbered 31, after V lost 5 bases and J lost 5 bases. From germline, CDR1 is SGHVS and CDR2 FNYEAQ. The CDR3 has 22 amino acids. The CDR3 sequence is CASSPTVRPDRESYVARETQYF. The DNA for the CDR3 is TGTGCCAGCAGCCCGACCGTCCGCCCGGACAGGGAAAGTTATGTGGCTAGGGAGACCCAGTACTTC.

The V gene is TRBV19, the J gene TRBJ2-1; possibly TRBD2 for D (7 bases). Trimming pared 2 bases from V and 4 bases from J, leaving 12 bases between. CDR3 length equals 15 residues. Germline V gene sequence: CDR1 LNHDA, CDR2 SQIVND (reference sequence). The CDR3, as DNA: TGTGCCAGTAGTATAAGGGGGGGGCCTTACAATGAGCAGTTCTTC. Translated: CASSIRGGPYNEQFF.

V gene TRBV5-1 combines with J gene TRBJ1-2; D perhaps matches TRBD1 (5 bases). V gave up 4 bases and J gave up 4 bases, with 11 bases separating them. Germline V gene lookup returns CDR1 SGHRS and CDR2 YFSETQ. This CDR3 spans 13 amino acids. In DNA form, the CDR3 reads TGCGCCAGCAGCCAGGGACTGTTCTATGGCTACACCTTC. This codes for CASSQGLFYGYTF.

The CDR3: CASSYSVGRVSYEQYF. The CDR3 DNA follows: TGTGCCAGCAGTTACTCGGTCGGGAGGGTCTCCTACGAGCAGTACTTC. V usage is TRBV6-5 and J usage is TRBJ2-7; 8 bases line up with TRBD2. This CDR3 has 16 amino acids. V was clipped by 0 bases and J by 0 bases; unmatched bases: 4. CDR1 and CDR2 (germline): MNHEY, SVGAGI.

The rearrangement links TRBV5-4 to TRBJ2-2; D may be TRBD1 (5 bases). Trimming stripped 0 bases from V and 3 bases from J, with 12 bases between. The CDR3 is made up of 16 amino acids. Germline CDR1 reads SGHNT; CDR2 reads YYREEE (reference sequence). Here the CDR3 DNA reads TGTGCCAGCAGCTTGGGTAAAGGGGCGGACACCGGGGAGCTGTTTTTT. This sequence encodes CASSLGKGADTGELFF.

With respect to this clone: One end of the junction varies from germline; a read error may be responsible. The gene calls are TRBV7-3 and TRBJ2-6, with a tentative D call TRBD1 (5 bases). Per germline, CDR1 SGHTA and CDR2 FQGTGA. This CDR3 contains 14 residues. Here the CDR3 reads CASSLVTGANGLTF. CDR3 coding DNA: TGTGCCAGCAGCTTAGTGACTGGGGCCAACGGCCTGACTTTC.